These 20 T cell receptor beta chains were sequenced from one sample in a study of cytomegalovirus exposure and HLA in healthy donors. PCR employed 60 Vbeta and 13 Jbeta primers. TCRdb keeps only in-frame clones here, not all; method: immunoSEQ multiplex PCR. The table lists roughly 100,000 clones, more than 60% of them singletons. Sequenced input: PBMCs. These TCRs come from a man aged 30 to 45 in good health and CMV-seronegative.

The chain links TRBV18 to TRBJ2-5, with D possibly matching TRBD1 (6 bases). The CDR3 has 15 residues. Germline V gives CDR1 KGHSH, CDR2 LQKENI. V dropped 2 bases and J dropped 2 bases, with 12 bases sitting between them. DNA for the CDR3: TGTGCCAGCTCACCAGCCCCGGACAGACAAGAGACCCAGTACTTC. It specifies CASSPAPDRQETQYF.

The chain links TRBV7-2 to TRBJ2-5; D is perhaps TRBD2 (6 bases). Between the trimmed V and J ends, which lost 2 bases and 7 bases, there was a span of 14 bases. The CDR3 has 14 amino acids. Germline assignment: CDR1 SGHTA and CDR2 FQGNSA. The CDR3 spells CASSLRLLEGTQYF. DNA of the CDR3: TGTGCCAGCAGCTTACGTCTCTTGGAGGGGACCCAGTACTTC.

The chain couples TRBV27 to TRBJ1-5; 7 bases map to TRBD1. In germline, CDR1 is MNHEY, CDR2 SMNVEV (reference sequence). The CDR3 has 14 amino acids. After removal of 2 bases from V and 11 bases from J, the junction contained 9 bases not matched to a gene. For the CDR3, the DNA is TGTGCCAGCAGTTTAAGAGAGGGGGCTGTAGCCCAGCATTTT. This codes for CASSLREGAVAQHF.

This chain connects TRBV7-9 to TRBJ1-4; no firm D call. This CDR3 comprises 15 residues. Germline assignment: CDR1 SEHNR and CDR2 FQNEAQ (reference sequence). Deletions cut 2 bases from V and 5 bases from J, with 12 bases between. For the CDR3, the DNA is TGTGCCAGCAGCTTACGTGTTGAGTTAAATGAAAAACTGTTTTTT. It encodes CASSLRVELNEKLFF.

The V gene is TRBV4-1, the J gene TRBJ2-4, with 10 bases lining up with TRBD2. The ends lost 4 bases at V and 0 bases at J; junction bases unmatched: 12. Germline V gene lookup returns CDR1 MGHRA and CDR2 YSYEKL. The length of the CDR3 is 19 residues. CDR3: CASSPLTSGSSLAKNIQYF. CDR3 nucleotides: TGCGCCAGCAGCCCCCTGACTAGCGGGTCATCTCTAGCCAAAAACATTCAGTACTTC.

The chain uses TRBV28 and TRBJ1-1; D possibly corresponds to TRBD1 (5 bases). The CDR3 has 12 amino acids. V lost 7 bases to trimming and J lost 10 bases, with 16 bases between them. CDR1 is MDHEN and CDR2 is SYDVKM in the germline V gene. CDR3 region: CASTGRGSLAFF. CDR3 bases: TGTGCCAGCACAGGGCGGGGGAGTTTAGCTTTCTTT.

The chain carries TRBV6-1 and TRBJ2-5; 10 bases fit TRBD2. The V gene's germline CDR1 is MNHNS and CDR2 SASEGT. V was clipped by 2 bases and J by 4 bases; unmatched bases: 7. This CDR3 spans 16 amino acids. The CDR3 DNA sequence: TGTGCCAGCAGTGAATTCTCTAGACTAGCGGGAGAGACCCAGTACTTC. Its translation: CASSEFSRLAGETQYF.

This clone has a single count. This chain joins TRBV4-1 and TRBJ2-7, with 11 nucleotides matching TRBD1. This CDR3 contains 16 residues. V dropped 3 bases and J dropped 6; count of bases not matched to a gene: 10. Germline V CDR1 and CDR2: MGHRA, YSYEKL. CDR3 in amino acids: CASSQFPGQGDTEQYF. CDR3 DNA sequence: TGCGCCAGCAGCCAGTTCCCGGGACAGGGGGATACCGAGCAGTACTTC.

The table lists this clone with a few counts. This rearrangement joins TRBV6-1 to TRBJ2-3; D might be TRBD2 (5 bases). V lost 8 bases and J 7 bases, leaving 19 bases between the germline ends. The V gene's germline CDR1 is MNHNS and CDR2 SASEGT. The CDR3 has 14 residues. The CDR3 DNA follows: TGTGCCAGCGGGAGCGAGCCAACACAATATACGCAGTATTTT. Translating gives CASGSEPTQYTQYF.

Details on this clone: The same CDR3 is also encoded by other DNA sequences in this sample. The chain carries TRBV27 and TRBJ1-6; 9 bases agree with TRBD1. From germline, CDR1 is MNHEY and CDR2 SMNVEV (reference sequence). V lost 4 bases, J lost 10 bases, and 11 bases stayed unmatched. The CDR3 consists of 16 residues. CDR3 protein: CASSSPLGQGRSPLHF. The DNA for the CDR3 is TGTGCCAGCAGTTCACCACTGGGACAGGGACGATCACCCCTCCACTTT.

The chain joins TRBV4-3 to TRBJ1-2; 7 bases line up with TRBD1. The CDR3 is made up of 17 amino acids. Germline V gene data show CDR1 as LGHNA and CDR2 as YSLEER. Trimming took 0 bases from V and 4 from J; bases not matched to a gene: 11. As DNA, the CDR3 is TGCGCCAGCAGCCAAGAACCCGGGCAGGGGGACCTCTATGGCTACACCTTC. Translating gives CASSQEPGQGDLYGYTF.

This clone was counted only a few times. The chain recombines TRBV5-1 with TRBJ1-4, with a weak D call TRBD1 (6 bases). This CDR3 is 12 amino acids long. The V gene's germline CDR1 is SGHRS and CDR2 YFSETQ. V shed 1 base and J shed 8 bases, with 6 bases lying between them. The CDR3 bases are TGCGCCAGCAGCTTGAGGGGGGAAAAACTGTTTTTT. It specifies CASSLRGEKLFF.

The CDR3 DNA sequence: TGCGCCAGCAGCATCGAGGAGATCCCAGAGACCCAGTACTTC. This gives the protein CASSIEEIPETQYF. The V gene is TRBV5-1, the J gene TRBJ2-5, with D unresolved. Trimming shortened V by 4 bases and J by 4 bases, and 14 bases separated the two germline ends. Germline V gene lookup returns CDR1 SGHRS and CDR2 YFSETQ. The CDR3 is 14 amino acids.

The V call is TRBV10-1, the J call TRBJ2-3; D is perhaps TRBD1 (5 bases). Germline lookup yields CDR1 WNHNN and CDR2 SYGVQD (reference sequence). This CDR3 is built from 17 residues. V lost 6 bases, J lost 0 bases, and 19 bases lay in between. The CDR3 loop is CASSPTPTGASTDTQYF. The CDR3 DNA reads as TGCGCCAGCAGCCCCACTCCCACAGGCGCTAGCACAGATACGCAGTATTTT.

V usage is TRBV7-8 and J usage is TRBJ2-2; 7 bases are a match to TRBD2. The CDR3 loop spans 16 amino acids. Germline V gives CDR1 SGHVS, CDR2 FQNEAQ. After removal of 4 bases from V and 2 bases from J, the junction contained 7 bases not matched to a gene. In DNA form, the CDR3 reads TGTGCCAGCAGCTCCAAGCGGGGATCTAACACCGGGGAGCTGTTTTTT. Translated: CASSSKRGSNTGELFF.

The gene calls are TRBV5-1 and TRBJ2-7; D is undetermined. This CDR3 region has 13 residues. In germline, CDR1 is SGHRS, CDR2 YFSETQ. Trimming left V 0 bases short and J 6 bases short, with 10 bases between. This CDR3 is CASSLAWAFEQYF. The CDR3 nucleotides are TGCGCCAGCAGCTTGGCATGGGCCTTCGAGCAGTACTTC.

This clone was seen more than once but under ten times. The gene calls are TRBV6-1 and TRBJ1-2; perhaps TRBD1 as D (5 bases). Trimming cost V 0 bases and J 4 bases, with 21 bases left between them. This CDR3 spans 18 amino acids. The germline V gene has CDR1 MNHNS and CDR2 SASEGT. CDR3 nucleotide sequence: TGTGCCAGCAGTGAAGCGCTTTTAGGAGCGGGGCAGGGCTATGGCTACACCTTC. Translation: CASSEALLGAGQGYGYTF.

J is TRBJ1-4 and V is TRBV29-1; 7 nucleotides agree with TRBD1. V was pared by 4 bases and J by 4 bases, with 3 bases of the junction left unmatched. The CDR3 length is 13 residues. The V gene's germline CDR1 is SQVTM and CDR2 ANQGSEA. In nucleotides, the CDR3 is TGCAGCGTTGCGGGACAGATTAATGAAAAACTGTTTTTT. Translating it yields CSVAGQINEKLFF.

V gene TRBV7-6 combines with J gene TRBJ2-3; 7 bases line up with TRBD2. V shed 9 bases and J 2 bases; nucleotides not matched to a gene: 8. The CDR3 loop spans 14 amino acids. Germline V gene data show CDR1 as SGHVS and CDR2 as FNYEAQ. CDR3 DNA: TGTGCCAGTGGGAGCGGGGTTACCACAGATACGCAGTATTTT. Encoded protein: CASGSGVTTDTQYF.

This clone came up a few times. J is TRBJ2-2 and V is TRBV5-5, with 8 nucleotides matching TRBD1. This CDR3 is built from 17 residues. Germline V gene data show CDR1 as SGHKS and CDR2 as YYEKEE (reference sequence). J lost 5 bases, V lost 0 bases, and 9 bases had no gene match. The CDR3 reads CASSLASGRGRTGELFF. CDR3 nucleotides: TGTGCCAGCAGCTTGGCTTCGGGCAGGGGGCGTACCGGGGAGCTGTTTTTT.